The source of this T cell receptor beta chain is a study of blood T cell dynamics during melanoma immunotherapy. Study information: Patients with metastatic melanoma got pembrolizumab or nivolumab-ipilimumab as first-line care.

Specified time point: pre-treatment baseline. Sampling occurred pretreatment (T0) and at week 3 (W3), after cycle one of checkpoint blockade. Patients with prior systemic cancer treatment, concomitant immunosuppressants, or other active malignancies were excluded. CDR3 length: 16 residues. Germline V lookup: CDR1 SGHVS, CDR2 FNYEAQ. J gave up 0 bases and V 5 bases, and 6 bases lay outside the gene matches. Measured with immunoSEQ multiplex PCR; TCRdb has only the in-frame clones, and not every one. The data hold about 8,500 clones, with 81% observed a single time. Sequenced here: blood, sampled from a patient treated with checkpoint blockade. This TCR was sampled from a human donor with melanoma. The V and J genes are TRBV7-6 and TRBJ2-3; 9 nucleotides match TRBD1. The CDR3 protein is CASSSGGQGSTDTQYF. CDR3 bases: TGTGCCAGCAGCAGTGGGGGACAGGGCAGCACAGATACGCAGTATTTT.